The rows below give T cell receptor beta chains drawn from one sample of a study of T cell changes during pregnancy in multiple sclerosis. Sequencing was performed with immunoSEQ multiplex PCR; in TCRdb, only in-frame clones are kept and a portion is missing. This table holds 100,000 to 110,000 clones, approximately 90% found once. Specimen: peripheral blood, collected after pregnancy. These receptors originate from a female donor with multiple sclerosis, enrolled in a pregnancy study. The CDR3 runs from the conserved cysteine through the conserved F or W. Fields, in order: clone size, V gene, D gene, J gene, CDR3 protein, CDR3 DNA. The D gene is left open where the match is weak. Expanded clones are given a class, and other clones once, few, many or no size at all.

clone size: NA; V gene: TRBV7-2; D gene: TRBD1; J gene: TRBJ2-7; CDR3 protein: CASSSGGQVEQYF; CDR3 DNA: TGTGCCAGCAGCTCCGGGGGACAGGTCGAGCAGTACTTC
clone size: NA; V gene: TRBV5-4; D gene: TRBD1; J gene: TRBJ2-1; CDR3 protein: CASSLTGQSSYNEQFF; CDR3 DNA: TGTGCCAGCAGCTTGACGGGACAGAGCTCCTACAATGAGCAGTTCTTC
clone size: NA; V gene: TRBV7-8; D gene: TRBD1; J gene: TRBJ2-7; CDR3 protein: CASSSTGGFYEQYF; CDR3 DNA: TGTGCCAGCAGCTCGACAGGGGGCTTCTACGAGCAGTACTTC
clone size: NA; V gene: TRBV12-5; D gene: NA; J gene: TRBJ2-3; CDR3 protein: CASGQLVGTDTQYF; CDR3 DNA: TGTGCTAGTGGTCAGCTAGTCGGCACAGATACGCAGTATTTT
clone size: NA; V gene: TRBV30; D gene: TRBD2; J gene: TRBJ2-1; CDR3 protein: CAWSTVLSTSGSRRSYNEQFF; CDR3 DNA: TGTGCCTGGAGTACGGTACTTAGTACTAGCGGGAGTCGGCGGTCCTACAATGAGCAGTTCTTC
clone size: NA; V gene: TRBV9; D gene: NA; J gene: TRBJ2-1; CDR3 protein: CASSVAGGPRSYNEQFF; CDR3 DNA: TGTGCCAGCAGCGTAGCGGGGGGCCCCCGCTCCTACAATGAGCAGTTCTTC
clone size: NA; V gene: TRBV28; D gene: NA; J gene: TRBJ1-2; CDR3 protein: CASSLQNLLGYTF; CDR3 DNA: TGTGCCAGCAGTTTACAAAATCTACTTGGCTACACCTTC
clone size: NA; V gene: TRBV6-5; D gene: NA; J gene: TRBJ1-1; CDR3 protein: CASRSESLNTEAFF; CDR3 DNA: TGTGCCAGCAGAAGTGAGAGCTTGAACACTGAAGCTTTCTTT
clone size: NA; V gene: TRBV19; D gene: NA; J gene: TRBJ2-5; CDR3 protein: CASSFSSETQYF; CDR3 DNA: TGTGCCAGTAGTTTCTCCTCGGAGACCCAGTACTTC
clone size: once; V gene: TRBV30; D gene: NA; J gene: TRBJ1-5; CDR3 protein: CAWSVGARSNQPQHF; CDR3 DNA: TGTGCCTGGAGTGTGGGGGCACGGAGCAATCAGCCCCAGCATTTT
clone size: NA; V gene: TRBV14; D gene: TRBD2; J gene: TRBJ2-1; CDR3 protein: CASSPGLAGYNEQFF; CDR3 DNA: TGTGCCAGCAGCCCGGGACTAGCGGGTTACAATGAGCAGTTCTTC
clone size: NA; V gene: TRBV30; D gene: NA; J gene: TRBJ1-5; CDR3 protein: CAWSSGRAEWSNQPQHF; CDR3 DNA: TGTGCCTGGAGTTCTGGCAGGGCTGAATGGAGCAATCAGCCCCAGCATTTT
clone size: once; V gene: TRBV18; D gene: NA; J gene: TRBJ1-1; CDR3 protein: CASSPPRGGDGVEAFF; CDR3 DNA: TGTGCCAGCTCACCACCCCGTGGAGGGGATGGCGTTGAAGCTTTCTTT
clone size: NA; V gene: TRBV5-1; D gene: NA; J gene: TRBJ2-1; CDR3 protein: CASSVGGYNEQFF; CDR3 DNA: TGCGCCAGCAGCGTAGGGGGCTACAATGAGCAGTTCTTC
clone size: few; V gene: TRBV19; D gene: NA; J gene: TRBJ1-1; CDR3 protein: CASSTMRGHGTEAFF; CDR3 DNA: TGTGCCAGTAGTACCATGCGGGGGCATGGGACTGAAGCTTTCTTT
clone size: NA; V gene: TRBV27; D gene: NA; J gene: TRBJ2-7; CDR3 protein: CASRGINFGDTTYEQYF; CDR3 DNA: TGTGCCAGCAGAGGAATTAATTTTGGGGACACCACTTACGAGCAGTACTTC
clone size: NA; V gene: TRBV6-5; D gene: TRBD2; J gene: TRBJ2-2; CDR3 protein: CASSTGTSIAGELFF; CDR3 DNA: TGTGCCAGCAGCACCGGGACTAGCATCGCCGGGGAGCTGTTTTTT
clone size: NA; V gene: TRBV7-8; D gene: TRBD2; J gene: TRBJ2-7; CDR3 protein: CASSNLIAGGPYEQYF; CDR3 DNA: TGTGCCAGCAGCAACCTCATAGCGGGAGGGCCTTACGAGCAGTACTTC
clone size: NA; V gene: TRBV18; D gene: NA; J gene: TRBJ1-2; CDR3 protein: CASSPTGDGTGYTF; CDR3 DNA: TGTGCCAGCTCCCCAACCGGGGACGGGACAGGCTACACCTTC
clone size: NA; V gene: TRBV6-5; D gene: NA; J gene: TRBJ2-1; CDR3 protein: CASRRDDEQFF; CDR3 DNA: TGTGCCAGCAGACGGGATGATGAGCAGTTCTTC
clone size: NA; V gene: TRBV6-5; D gene: NA; J gene: TRBJ1-1; CDR3 protein: CASSYLALKNTEAFF; CDR3 DNA: TGTGCCAGCAGTTACCTGGCATTAAAGAACACTGAAGCTTTCTTT
clone size: NA; V gene: TRBV5-1; D gene: TRBD1; J gene: TRBJ2-7; CDR3 protein: CASSLTGVGDEQYF; CDR3 DNA: TGCGCCAGCAGCTTAACAGGGGTCGGCGACGAGCAGTACTTC
clone size: NA; V gene: TRBV5-1; D gene: TRBD1; J gene: TRBJ1-1; CDR3 protein: CASRTNRDRNTEAFF; CDR3 DNA: TGCGCCAGCAGAACGAACCGGGACAGAAACACTGAAGCTTTCTTT
clone size: NA; V gene: TRBV7-9; D gene: TRBD2; J gene: TRBJ2-2; CDR3 protein: CASSFRGDTGELFF; CDR3 DNA: TGTGCCAGCAGCTTCCGGGGGGACACCGGGGAGCTGTTTTTT
clone size: NA; V gene: TRBV11-3; D gene: TRBD2; J gene: TRBJ2-7; CDR3 protein: CASSLNPFGERGDRYEQYF; CDR3 DNA: TGTGCCAGCAGCTTAAACCCATTTGGCGAGCGGGGGGACCGTTACGAGCAGTACTTC
clone size: NA; V gene: TRBV9; D gene: NA; J gene: TRBJ2-7; CDR3 protein: CASSVQGRSHEQYF; CDR3 DNA: TGTGCCAGCAGCGTCCAGGGTAGGTCCCACGAGCAGTACTTC
clone size: NA; V gene: TRBV7-9; D gene: NA; J gene: TRBJ1-2; CDR3 protein: CASSVGLQNGYTF; CDR3 DNA: TGTGCCAGCAGCGTAGGCCTACAGAATGGCTACACCTTC
clone size: NA; V gene: TRBV4-3; D gene: NA; J gene: TRBJ2-1; CDR3 protein: CASSQDSVGGKIEQFF; CDR3 DNA: TGCGCCAGCAGCCAAGATTCGGTGGGGGGTAAGATTGAGCAGTTCTTC